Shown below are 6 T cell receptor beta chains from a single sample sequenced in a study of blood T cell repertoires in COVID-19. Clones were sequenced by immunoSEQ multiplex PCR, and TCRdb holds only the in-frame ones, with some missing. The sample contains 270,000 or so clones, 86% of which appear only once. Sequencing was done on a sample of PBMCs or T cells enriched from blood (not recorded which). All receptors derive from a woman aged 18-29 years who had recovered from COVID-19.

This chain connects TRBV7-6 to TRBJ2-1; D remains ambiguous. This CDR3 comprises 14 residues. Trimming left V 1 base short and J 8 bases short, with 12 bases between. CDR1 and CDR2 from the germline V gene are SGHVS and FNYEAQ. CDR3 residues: CASSLGENLDEQFF. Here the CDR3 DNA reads TGTGCCAGCAGCTTAGGCGAAAACCTCGATGAGCAGTTCTTC.

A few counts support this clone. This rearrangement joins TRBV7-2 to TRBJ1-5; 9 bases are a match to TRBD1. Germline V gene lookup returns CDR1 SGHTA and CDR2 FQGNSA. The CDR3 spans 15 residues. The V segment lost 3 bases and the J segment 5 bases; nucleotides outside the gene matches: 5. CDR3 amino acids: CASSFLQGADQPQHF. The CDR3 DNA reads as TGTGCCAGCAGCTTTCTACAGGGGGCAGATCAGCCCCAGCATTTT.

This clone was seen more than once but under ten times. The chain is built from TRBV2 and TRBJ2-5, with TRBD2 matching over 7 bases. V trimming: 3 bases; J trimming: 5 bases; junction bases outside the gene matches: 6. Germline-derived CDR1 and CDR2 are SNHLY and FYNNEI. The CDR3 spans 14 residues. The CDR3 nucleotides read TGTGCCAGCAGTGAGGGGAGGGTGTTGGAGACCCAGTACTTC. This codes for CASSEGRVLETQYF.

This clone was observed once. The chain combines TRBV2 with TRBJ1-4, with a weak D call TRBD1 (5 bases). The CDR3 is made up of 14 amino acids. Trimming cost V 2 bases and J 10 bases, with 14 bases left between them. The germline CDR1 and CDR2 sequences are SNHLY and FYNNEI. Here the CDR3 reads CASSELDAQGKLFF. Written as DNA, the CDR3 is TGTGCCAGCAGTGAATTGGACGCCCAGGGAAAACTGTTTTTT.

The CDR3 DNA sequence: TGTGCCAGTATTAACGACAGGGTGAACACTGAAGCTTTCTTT. It is translated as CASINDRVNTEAFF. This sequence joins TRBV19 and TRBJ1-1; 7 bases fit TRBD1. The length of the CDR3 is 14 residues. The germline V gene encodes CDR1 LNHDA and CDR2 SQIVND (reference sequence). J lost 0 bases, V lost 7 bases, and 5 bases had no gene match.

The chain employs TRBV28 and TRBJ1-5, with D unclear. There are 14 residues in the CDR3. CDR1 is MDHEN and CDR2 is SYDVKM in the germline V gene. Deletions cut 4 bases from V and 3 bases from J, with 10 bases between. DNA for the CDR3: TGTGCCAGCAGTTACAGTCAAGTCAATCAGCCCCAGCATTTT. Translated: CASSYSQVNQPQHF.